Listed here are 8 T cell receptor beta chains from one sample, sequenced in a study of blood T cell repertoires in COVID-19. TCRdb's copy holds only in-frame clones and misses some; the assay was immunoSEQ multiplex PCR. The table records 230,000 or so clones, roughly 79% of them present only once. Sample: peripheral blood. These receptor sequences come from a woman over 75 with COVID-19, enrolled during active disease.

The CDR3 spells CASSVARAEAFF. DNA of the CDR3: TGTGCCAGCAGCGTAGCTCGGGCTGAAGCTTTCTTT. This sequence joins TRBV9 and TRBJ1-1; D remains unclear. Trimming removed 0 bases from V and 6 bases from J, with 6 bases in between. Germline-derived CDR1 and CDR2 are SGDLS and YYNGEE. The CDR3 extends over 12 amino acids.

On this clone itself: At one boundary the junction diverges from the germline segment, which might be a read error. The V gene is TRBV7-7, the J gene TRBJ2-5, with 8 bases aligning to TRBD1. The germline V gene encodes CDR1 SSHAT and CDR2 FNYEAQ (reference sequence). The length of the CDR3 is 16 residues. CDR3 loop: CASSLGGGQGRETQYF. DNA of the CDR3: TGTGCTAGCAGCTTAGGGGGTGGACAGGGAAGGGAGACCCAGTACTTC.

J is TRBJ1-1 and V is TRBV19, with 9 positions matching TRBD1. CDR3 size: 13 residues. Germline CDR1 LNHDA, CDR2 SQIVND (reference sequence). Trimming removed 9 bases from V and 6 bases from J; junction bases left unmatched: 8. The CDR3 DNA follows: TGTGCCAGCCGGGACAGGGCAATATCTGAAGCTTTCTTT. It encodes CASRDRAISEAFF. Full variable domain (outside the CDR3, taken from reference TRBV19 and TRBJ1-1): DGGITQSPKYLFRKEGQNVTLSCEQNLNHDAMYWYRQDPGQGLRLIYYSQIVNDFQKGDIAEGYSVSREKKESFPLTVTSAQKNPTAFYLCASRDRAISEAFFGQGTRLTVV.

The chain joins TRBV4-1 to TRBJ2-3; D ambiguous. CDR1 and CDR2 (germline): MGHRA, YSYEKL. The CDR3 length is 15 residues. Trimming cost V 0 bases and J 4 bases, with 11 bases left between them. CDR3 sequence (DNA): TGCGCCAGCAGCCAAGATCCCCCTAGATCAGATACGCAGTATTTT. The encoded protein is CASSQDPPRSDTQYF.

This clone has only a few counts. The CDR3 DNA reads as TGTGCCAGCAGTCTACAGGGTAACACTGAAGCTTTCTTT. Protein sequence: CASSLQGNTEAFF. The V and J genes are TRBV6-4 and TRBJ1-1; a weak D match, TRBD1 (6 bases). Trimming shortened V by 5 bases and J by 2 bases, and 9 bases separated the two germline ends. CDR1 and CDR2 from the germline V gene are MRHNA and SNTAGT. The CDR3 spans 13 residues.

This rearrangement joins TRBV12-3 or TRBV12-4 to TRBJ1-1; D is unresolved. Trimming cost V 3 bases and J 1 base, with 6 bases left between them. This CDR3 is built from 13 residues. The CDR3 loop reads CASSFLRNTEAFF. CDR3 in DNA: TGTGCCAGCAGTTTCTTGAGGAACACTGAAGCTTTCTTT.

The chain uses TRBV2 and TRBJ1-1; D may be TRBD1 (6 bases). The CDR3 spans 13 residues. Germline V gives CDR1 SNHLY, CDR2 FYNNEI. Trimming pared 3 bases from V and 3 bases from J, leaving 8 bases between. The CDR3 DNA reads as TGTGCCAGCAGTGAGCAGGGGCACACTGAAGCTTTCTTT. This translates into CASSEQGHTEAFF.

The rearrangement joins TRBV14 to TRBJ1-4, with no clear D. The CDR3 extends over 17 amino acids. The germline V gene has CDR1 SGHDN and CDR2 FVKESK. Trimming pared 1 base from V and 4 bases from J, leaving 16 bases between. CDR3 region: CASSQAEGGGFNEKLFF. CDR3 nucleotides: TGTGCCAGCAGCCAAGCTGAGGGTGGTGGCTTTAATGAAAAACTGTTTTTT.